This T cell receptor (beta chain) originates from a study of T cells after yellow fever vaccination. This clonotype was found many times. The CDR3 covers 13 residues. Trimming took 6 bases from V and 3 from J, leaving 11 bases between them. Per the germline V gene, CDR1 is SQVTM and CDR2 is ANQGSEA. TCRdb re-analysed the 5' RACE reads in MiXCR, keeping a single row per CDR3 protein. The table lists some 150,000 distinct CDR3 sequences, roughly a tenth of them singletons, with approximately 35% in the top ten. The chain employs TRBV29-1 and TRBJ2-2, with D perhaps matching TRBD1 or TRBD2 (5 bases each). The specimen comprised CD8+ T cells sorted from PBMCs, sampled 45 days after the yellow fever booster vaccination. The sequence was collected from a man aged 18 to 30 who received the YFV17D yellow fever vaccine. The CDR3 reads CSVPGRDTGELFF. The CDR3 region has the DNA TGCAGCGTGCCGGGACGGGACACCGGGGAGCTGTTTTTT.